The sequence of this T cell receptor beta chain was determined in a study of blood T cell repertoires in COVID-19. About the study: Nucleic acid was either cDNA or gDNA, and it came from T cells, B-cell-depleted T cells, or PBMCs.

As processed by the authors: Using reference gene primer amplification, nucleated cell counts were estimated. TCRdb's table, derived via immunoSEQ multiplex PCR, lists solely in-frame clones and lacks some. V, J and clone size are taken as reported in that table, and D and trimming were inferred from the DNA itself. The profile shows 15,000 to 20,000 clones, roughly 91% of them singletons. The CDR3 sequence is 14 residues long. Per germline, CDR1 PRHDT and CDR2 FYEKMQ (reference sequence). V lost 5 bases, J lost 6 bases, and 6 bases stayed unmatched. The V gene is TRBV13, the J gene TRBJ2-1, with 8 positions matching TRBD1. The receptor was isolated from a human donor in a cohort sampled during active COVID-19. Sample: peripheral blood. Here the CDR3 DNA reads TGTGCCAGCAGCCGAAACGACAGGGGCAATGAGCAGTTCTTC. It yields the protein CASSRNDRGNEQFF.